This TCR beta chain was identified in a study of T cells in Graves' hyperthyroidism and ophthalmopathy. CDR1 is DFQATT and CDR2 is SNEGSKA in the germline V gene (reference sequence). CDR3 length: 17 amino acids. V trimming: 6 bases; J trimming: 0 bases; junction bases outside the gene matches: 11. TCR beta CDR3 region amplification was performed from RNA transcripts. The HTBI primer set drove a first-round RT-PCR of the TCR CDR3. TCRdb reprocessed the multiplex PCR reads via MiXCR and lists one record per CDR3 protein. The repertoire has around 700,000 distinct CDR3 sequences, approximately 19% of them found once; the top ten carry about a sixth. Clinical symptoms, serum thyroxine, TRAb, thyroid ultrasound and orbital computed tomography established diagnosis. It was at first hyperthyroidism diagnosis, before any ophthalmopathy symptoms, that the blood sample was taken. Each 10 ml fresh peripheral blood draw supplied the PBMCs.

The table lists this clonotype with a few counts. The sample consisted of blood. The rearrangement joins TRBV20-1 to TRBJ2-3; 11 bases align to TRBD2. The source is a woman in her forties or fifties with Graves' hyperthyroidism that later progressed to Graves' ophthalmopathy. The CDR3 is CSAHTSGGQHSTDTQYF. CDR3 nucleotides: TGCAGTGCCCATACTAGCGGGGGCCAACATAGCACAGATACGCAGTATTTT.